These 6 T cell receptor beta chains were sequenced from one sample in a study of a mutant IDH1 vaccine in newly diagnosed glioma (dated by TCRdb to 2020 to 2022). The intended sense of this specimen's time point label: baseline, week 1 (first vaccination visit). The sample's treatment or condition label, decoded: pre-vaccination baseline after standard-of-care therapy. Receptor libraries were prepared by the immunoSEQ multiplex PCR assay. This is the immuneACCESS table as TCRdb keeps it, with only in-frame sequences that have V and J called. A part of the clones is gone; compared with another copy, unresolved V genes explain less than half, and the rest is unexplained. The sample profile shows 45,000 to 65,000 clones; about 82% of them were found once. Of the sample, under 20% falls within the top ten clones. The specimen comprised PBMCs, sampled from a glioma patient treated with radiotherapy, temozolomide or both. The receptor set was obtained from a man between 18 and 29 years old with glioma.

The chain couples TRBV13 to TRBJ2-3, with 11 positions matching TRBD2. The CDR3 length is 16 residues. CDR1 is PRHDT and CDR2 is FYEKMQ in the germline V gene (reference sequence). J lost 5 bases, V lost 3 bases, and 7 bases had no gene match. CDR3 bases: TGTGCCAGCAGCTTCCTTAGCGGGGGGGCGGTAGATACGCAGTATTTT. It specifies CASSFLSGGAVDTQYF.

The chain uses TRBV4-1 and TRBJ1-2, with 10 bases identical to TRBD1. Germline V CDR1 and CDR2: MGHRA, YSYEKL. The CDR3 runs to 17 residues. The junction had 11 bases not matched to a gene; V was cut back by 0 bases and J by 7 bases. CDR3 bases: TGCGCCAGCAGCCAAGATCAAAGGAGACAGGGGGCAGCTGGCTACACCTTC. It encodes CASSQDQRRQGAAGYTF.

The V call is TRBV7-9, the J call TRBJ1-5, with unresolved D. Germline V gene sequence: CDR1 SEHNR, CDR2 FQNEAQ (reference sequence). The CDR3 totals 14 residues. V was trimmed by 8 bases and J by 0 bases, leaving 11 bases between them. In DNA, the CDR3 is TGTGCCAGCGCCCCCGGGAGTAGCAATCAGCCCCAGCATTTT. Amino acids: CASAPGSSNQPQHF.

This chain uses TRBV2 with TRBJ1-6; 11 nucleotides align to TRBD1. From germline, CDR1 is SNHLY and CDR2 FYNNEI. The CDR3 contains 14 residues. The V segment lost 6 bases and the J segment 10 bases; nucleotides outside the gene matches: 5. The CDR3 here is CASRGTGGYSPLHF. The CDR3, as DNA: TGTGCCAGCAGAGGGACAGGGGGGTACTCACCCCTCCACTTT.

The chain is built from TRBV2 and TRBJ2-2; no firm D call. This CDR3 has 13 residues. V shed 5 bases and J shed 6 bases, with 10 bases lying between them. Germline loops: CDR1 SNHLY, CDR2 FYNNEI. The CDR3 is CASSQTRPGELFF. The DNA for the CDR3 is TGTGCCAGCAGTCAAACCCGGCCCGGGGAGCTGTTTTTT.

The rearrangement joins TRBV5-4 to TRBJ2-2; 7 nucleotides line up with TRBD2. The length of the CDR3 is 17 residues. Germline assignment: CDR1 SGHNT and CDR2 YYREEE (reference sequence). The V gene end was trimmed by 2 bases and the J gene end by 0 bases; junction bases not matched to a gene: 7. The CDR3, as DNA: TGTGCCAGCAGCTTTCCCCTGGCGGGGGCGAACACCGGGGAGCTGTTTTTT. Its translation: CASSFPLAGANTGELFF. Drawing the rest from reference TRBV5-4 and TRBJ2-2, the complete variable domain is ETGVTQSPTHLIKTRGQQVTLRCSSQSGHNTVSWYQQALGQGPQFIFQYYREEENGRGNFPPRFSGLQFPNYSSELNVNALELDDSALYLCASSFPLAGANTGELFFGEGSRLTVL.